This TCR beta chain was found in a study of T cell responses to AZD1222 COVID-19 vaccine. Findings and limits, study-wide: The study sampled repertoires only after the peak T cell response. Nearly half of spike-specific TCRs reportedly go after variant regions that carry no mutations. Increases in Spike-specific TCR breadth and depth were seen after two AZD1222 doses. Baseline seropositives among AZD1222 recipients totaled only five to seven.

Comment on this clone: Its target is not known.

V lost 6 bases to trimming and J lost 6 bases, with 20 bases between them. The CDR3 has 15 amino acids. The method was immunoSEQ multiplex PCR; TCRdb's version includes in-frame clones alone and lacks a portion of them. This table holds around 190,000 clones, around 88% found once. V usage is TRBV23-1 and J usage is TRBJ1-2; no clear D. TRBV23-1 is assigned to the ORF class and has an uncertain function. This clonotype was obtained from an adult in good health. Sequenced material: peripheral blood, taken on day 0 of AZD1222 vaccination. CDR3 nucleotides: TGCGCCAGCAGCCCTAAGGCGAGGGAAAGAAATGGCTACACCTTC. Residues: CASSPKARERNGYTF.